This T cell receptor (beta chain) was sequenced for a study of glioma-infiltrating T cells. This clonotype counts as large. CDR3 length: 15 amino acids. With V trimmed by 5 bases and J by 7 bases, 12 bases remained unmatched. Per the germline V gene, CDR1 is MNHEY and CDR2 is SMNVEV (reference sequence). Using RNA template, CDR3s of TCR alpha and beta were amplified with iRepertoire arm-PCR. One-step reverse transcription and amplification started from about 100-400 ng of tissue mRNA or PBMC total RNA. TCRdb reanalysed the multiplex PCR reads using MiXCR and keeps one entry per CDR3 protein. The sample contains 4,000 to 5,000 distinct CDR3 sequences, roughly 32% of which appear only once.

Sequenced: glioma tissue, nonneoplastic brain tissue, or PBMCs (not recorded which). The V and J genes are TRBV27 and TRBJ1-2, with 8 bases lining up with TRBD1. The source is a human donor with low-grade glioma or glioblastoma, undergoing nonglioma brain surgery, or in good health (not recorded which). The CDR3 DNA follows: TGTGCCAGCAGTCCCTATCGGACAGGGAGGGGTGGCTACACCTTC. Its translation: CASSPYRTGRGGYTF.